The 8 T cell receptor beta chains in this list originate from one sample, sequenced in a study of T cell repertoires in cytomegalovirus infection. Their specific antigens are unknown. TCRdb independently ran MiXCR on the reads; one entry per CDR3 protein. This table holds about 920,000 distinct CDR3 sequences, around 31% found once. Specimen: cultured CD8+ T cells from PBMCs, collected from culture after CMV antigen stimulation. The source is a human donor in good health (CMV status not recorded). Some clones in this sample may be carry-over from other donors' samples.

DNA of the CDR3: TGCGCCAGCAGCCTCTACGAGGGACTAGGTTTCAATGAGCAGTTCTTC. As protein: CASSLYEGLGFNEQFF. The chain joins TRBV4-3 to TRBJ2-1; 8 bases are shared with TRBD2. Germline V gene sequence: CDR1 LGHNA, CDR2 YSLEER. This CDR3 is 16 amino acids long. V lost 4 bases to trimming and J lost 6 bases; unmatched junction nucleotides: 11.

This clonotype was counted only a few times. The chain employs TRBV6-5 and TRBJ2-1, with D possibly TRBD2 on 5 matching bases. CDR1 and CDR2 (germline): MNHEY, SVGAGI. This CDR3 is built from 17 residues. With 6 bases removed from V and 0 bases from J, the gap between germline ends came to 18 bases. This chain's CDR3 is CASSLLWRTSSYNEQFF. CDR3 nucleotide sequence: TGTGCCAGCAGCCTACTCTGGAGGACTTCCTCCTACAATGAGCAGTTCTTC.

This clonotype was detected ten times or more. The gene calls are TRBV4-2 and TRBJ2-5; D may be TRBD2 (5 bases). Germline V gives CDR1 LGHNA, CDR2 YNFKEQ. The CDR3 spans 15 residues. V shed 0 bases and J shed 9 bases, with 17 bases lying between them. DNA for the CDR3: TGTGCCAGCAGCCAAGACAGCCCTAGCCGGCGGGCCCAGTACTTC. This encodes CASSQDSPSRRAQYF.

This chain links TRBV6-6 with TRBJ2-7; 7 bases map to TRBD2. The CDR3 totals 16 residues. The ends lost 5 bases at V and 2 bases at J; junction bases unmatched: 12. Germline lookup yields CDR1 MNHNY and CDR2 SVGAGI (reference sequence). CDR3 bases: TGTGCCAGCAGTCGTCACGCTAGCGGCCCGACCTACGAGCAGTACGTC. Its translation: CASSRHASGPTYEQYV.

This chain links TRBV14 with TRBJ1-2; TRBD1 agrees at 7 bases. The CDR3 is 17 residues long. The V gene end was trimmed by 5 bases and the J gene end by 4 bases; junction bases not matched to a gene: 16. Per germline, CDR1 SGHDN and CDR2 FVKESK. This chain's CDR3 is CASSAISLGQGVYGYTF. CDR3 nucleotide sequence: TGTGCCAGCAGCGCGATCTCTCTTGGGCAGGGGGTCTATGGCTACACCTTC.

In this sample, this clonotype turned up a few times. The V call is TRBV27, the J call TRBJ2-1, with D tentatively TRBD2 (6 bases). Germline V CDR1 and CDR2: MNHEY, SMNVEV (reference sequence). CDR3 length: 15 amino acids. Between the trimmed V and J ends, which lost 2 bases and 6 bases, there was a span of 14 bases. CDR3 in amino acids: CASSLGGSSLNEQFF. The CDR3 DNA is TGTGCCAGCAGTTTAGGGGGGAGCTCTCTCAATGAGCAGTTCTTC.

This clonotype was detected ten times or more. The rearrangement uses TRBV7-8 and TRBJ2-5, with D unresolved. Germline V lookup: CDR1 SGHVS, CDR2 FQNEAQ. CDR3 length equals 14 residues. V lost 4 bases to trimming and J lost 1 base, with 10 bases between them. CDR3 nucleotides: TGTGCCAGCAGCTCTTACGACACCCAAGAGACCCAGTACTTC. This gives the protein CASSSYDTQETQYF.

The chain links TRBV9 to TRBJ2-1, with 13 bases fitting TRBD2. This CDR3 is built from 17 residues. Losses at the gene ends were 3 bases for V and 4 bases for J; bases not matched to a gene: 7. Germline V gene data show CDR1 as SGDLS and CDR2 as YYNGEE. The CDR3 DNA sequence: TGTGCCAGCAGCGACCGGACTAGCGGGGGACCTTACAATGAGCAGTTCTTC. Translation gives CASSDRTSGGPYNEQFF.